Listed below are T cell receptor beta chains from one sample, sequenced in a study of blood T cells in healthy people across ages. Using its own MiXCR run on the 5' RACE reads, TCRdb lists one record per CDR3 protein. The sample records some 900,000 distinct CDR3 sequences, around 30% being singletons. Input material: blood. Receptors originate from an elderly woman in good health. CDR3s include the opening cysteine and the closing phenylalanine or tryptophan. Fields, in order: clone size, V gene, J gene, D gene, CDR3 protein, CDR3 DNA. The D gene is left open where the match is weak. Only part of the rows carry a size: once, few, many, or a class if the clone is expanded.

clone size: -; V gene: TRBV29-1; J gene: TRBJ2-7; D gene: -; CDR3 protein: CSVKFLGPAYEQYF; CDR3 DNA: TGCAGCGTCAAATTCCTCGGACCGGCGTACGAGCAGTACTTC
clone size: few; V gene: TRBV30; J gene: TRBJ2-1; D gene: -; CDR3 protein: CAWTRLGNEQFF; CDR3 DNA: TGTGCCTGGACCAGACTGGGGAATGAGCAGTTCTTC
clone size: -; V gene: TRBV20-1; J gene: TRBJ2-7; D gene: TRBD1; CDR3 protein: CSAKVHRGQVYEQYF; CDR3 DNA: TGCAGTGCTAAGGTCCACAGGGGGCAAGTCTACGAGCAGTACTTC
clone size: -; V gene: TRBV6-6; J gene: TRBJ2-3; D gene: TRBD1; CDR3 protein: CASGLTGVKRGTDTQYF; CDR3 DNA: TGTGCCAGTGGTCTTACAGGGGTAAAGAGAGGCACAGATACGCAGTATTTT
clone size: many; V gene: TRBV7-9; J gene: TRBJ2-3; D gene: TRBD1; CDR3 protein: CASRARGSSTDTQYF; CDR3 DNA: TGTGCCAGCAGAGCCAGGGGGTCTAGCACAGATACGCAGTATTTT
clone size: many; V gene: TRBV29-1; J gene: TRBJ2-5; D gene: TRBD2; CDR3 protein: CSGRLFGRGETQYF; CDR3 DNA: TGCAGCGGCCGCCTCTTCGGGCGGGGGGAGACCCAGTACTTC
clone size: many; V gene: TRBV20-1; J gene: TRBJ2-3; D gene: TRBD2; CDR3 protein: CSAKAGLAGGPTDTQYF; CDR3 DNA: TGCAGTGCTAAAGCGGGGCTAGCGGGGGGACCCACAGATACGCAGTATTTT
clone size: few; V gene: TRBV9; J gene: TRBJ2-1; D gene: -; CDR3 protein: CASGVWGNEQFF; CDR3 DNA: TGTGCCAGCGGGGTTTGGGGCAATGAGCAGTTCTTC
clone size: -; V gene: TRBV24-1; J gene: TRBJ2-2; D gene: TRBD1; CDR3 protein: CATSERQGTLANTGELFF; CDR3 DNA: TGTGCCACCAGTGAAAGACAGGGAACCCTCGCGAACACCGGGGAGCTGTTTTTT
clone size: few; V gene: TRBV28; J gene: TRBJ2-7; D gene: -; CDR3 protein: CASTLTGGRNEQYF; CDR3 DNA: TGTGCCAGCACCTTGACTGGGGGACGAAACGAGCAGTACTTC
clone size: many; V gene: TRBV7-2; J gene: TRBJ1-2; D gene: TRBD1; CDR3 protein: CASSPGQWGYTF; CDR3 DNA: TGTGCCAGCAGCCCGGGACAGTGGGGCTACACCTTC
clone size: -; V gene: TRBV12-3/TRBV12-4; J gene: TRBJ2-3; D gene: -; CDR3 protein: CASSFGSPSADMEYF; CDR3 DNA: TGTGCCAGCAGTTTCGGCAGCCCTAGCGCAGATATGGAGTATTTT
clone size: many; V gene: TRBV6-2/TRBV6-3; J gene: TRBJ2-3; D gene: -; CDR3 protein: CASRKDLPTDTQYF; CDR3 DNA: TGTGCCAGCAGAAAAGACCTACCCACAGATACGCAGTATTTT
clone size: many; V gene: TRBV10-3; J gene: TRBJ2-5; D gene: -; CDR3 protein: CAISGGGQTQYF; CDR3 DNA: TGTGCCATCAGTGGAGGGGGGCAGACCCAGTACTTC
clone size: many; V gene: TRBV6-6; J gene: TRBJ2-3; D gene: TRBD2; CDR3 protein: CASSLAGGPRLADTQYF; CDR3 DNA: TGTGCCAGCAGTCTAGCGGGGGGGCCTCGTTTGGCAGATACGCAGTATTTT
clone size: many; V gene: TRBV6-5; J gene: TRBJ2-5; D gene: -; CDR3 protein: CASSYSGGRETQYF; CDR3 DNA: TGTGCCAGCAGTTACTCGGGGGGACGGGAGACCCAGTACTTC
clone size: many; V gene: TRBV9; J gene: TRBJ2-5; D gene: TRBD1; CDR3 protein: CASSYSLQGALVGETQYF; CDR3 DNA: TGTGCCAGCAGCTACTCGTTACAGGGGGCTTTGGTTGGAGAGACCCAGTACTTC